This T cell receptor beta chain appears in the sequencing data of a study of Graves' ophthalmopathy and Graves' hyperthyroidism. Study-wide background: Peripheral blood was gathered at the point of initial diagnosis, before any treatment started.

In regard to this clonotype: Antigen: not known.

CDR3 length: 13 amino acids. Germline assignment: CDR1 MGHDK and CDR2 SYGVNS. The ends were cut back, 9 bases at V and 4 bases at J, with 10 bases in the middle. Establishment of the diagnosis relied upon clinical symptoms, serum thyroxine, TRAb, thyroid ultrasound and orbital computed tomography. The PBMCs were taken from more than 8 ml of fresh peripheral blood. Using RNA transcripts, the TCR beta CDR3 regions were amplified. Following a first-round RT-PCR that used HTBI primers, a second-round multiplex PCR was carried out. Each CDR3 protein is one row after TCRdb ran MiXCR on the multiplex PCR reads. This table has about 700,000 distinct CDR3 sequences, around 40% appearing once. Study observations and caveats: The model flagged ophthalmopathy progression at about 71% sensitivity and 72% to 80% specificity.

The TCR comes from an adult man with Graves' ophthalmopathy. The chain links TRBV25-1 to TRBJ1-6, with D possibly matching TRBD1 (5 bases). The sequencing sample was made of peripheral blood. In nucleotides, the CDR3 is TGTGCCAGTGACAGAGGGTATAATTCACCCCTCCACTTT. It specifies CASDRGYNSPLHF.